This T cell receptor (beta chain) was profiled in a study of blood T cell repertoires in COVID-19. About the research overall: From the United States, Italy and Spain came samples of acute and convalescent COVID-19.

In its sample, this clone was seen once. CDR3 size: 14 residues. V was clipped by 5 bases and J by 7 bases, with 15 bases between them. Germline V CDR1 and CDR2: SGHTA, FQGNSA. Original analysis: Estimation of nucleated cell counts relied on the amplification of reference gene primers. Sequencing used immunoSEQ multiplex PCR; TCRdb keeps in-frame clones, though not all of them. V and J calls and clone size are those listed in that table; D and trimming were worked out from the DNA. Seen here are 250,000 to 400,000 clones, roughly 90% observed once, and the top ten hold roughly 2.8%. Followed longitudinally, the Seattle patients had been enrolled during active infection.

The chain joins TRBV7-2 to TRBJ1-5; D not resolved. The source of this sequence is a woman aged 25 to 39 with COVID-19, enrolled during active disease. Sequencing input: peripheral blood. The CDR3 coding sequence is TGTGCCAGCAGCCAATACGGGTCTGGCCAGCCCCAGCATTTT. Translation gives CASSQYGSGQPQHF.